Below, 13 T cell receptor beta chains from the same sample are listed, as sequenced in a study of blood T cell repertoires in COVID-19. Measured with immunoSEQ multiplex PCR; TCRdb has only the in-frame clones, and not every one. The sample contains about 380,000 clones, more than 75% of which appear only once. The sample was PBMCs or T cells enriched from blood (not recorded which). The receptor set was obtained from a woman younger than 30 who had recovered from COVID-19.

The gene calls are TRBV5-1 and TRBJ2-5, with TRBD2 as a possible D gene (6 bases). Per germline, CDR1 SGHRS and CDR2 YFSETQ. This CDR3 region has 14 residues. The V end lost 0 bases, the J end lost 5 bases, and 11 bases lay between the germline ends. For the CDR3, the DNA is TGCGCCAGCAGCTTGGAACTAGCTCTTGAGACCCAGTACTTC. Its translation is CASSLELALETQYF.

The chain recombines TRBV6-5 with TRBJ2-1; 12 nucleotides line up with TRBD2. Losses at the gene ends were 4 bases for V and 8 bases for J; bases not matched to a gene: 9. This CDR3 region has 16 residues. CDR1 and CDR2 (germline): MNHEY, SVGAGI. The CDR3 is CASSLSLAGGRYEQFF. The DNA for the CDR3 is TGTGCCAGCAGTTTATCCCTAGCGGGGGGGCGCTATGAGCAGTTCTTC.

J is TRBJ2-3 and V is TRBV5-6; 9 nucleotides align to TRBD2. CDR3 length equals 18 residues. J was trimmed by 0 bases and V by 1 base; bases with no gene match: 9. Germline V lookup: CDR1 SGHDT, CDR2 YYEEEE. The CDR3 coding sequence is TGTGCCAGCAGCTTGCTAGCGGGGCTGCCCACTAGCACAGATACGCAGTATTTT. This gives the protein CASSLLAGLPTSTDTQYF.

The chain employs TRBV6-2 or TRBV6-3 and TRBJ1-2; the match to TRBD1 covers 9 bases. CDR1 is MNHEY, CDR2 SVGEGT, per germline. This CDR3 is 14 amino acids long. Losses at the gene ends were 5 bases for V and 8 bases for J; bases not matched to a gene: 9. The CDR3 DNA follows: TGTGCCAGCAGTCGCCTAACAGGGGGCGCCGGCTACACCTTC. Protein sequence: CASSRLTGGAGYTF.

CDR3 bases: TGTGCCAGCAGCGGACAGGGGGCGCCCGGAAACACCATATATTTT. It specifies CASSGQGAPGNTIYF. The chain uses TRBV9 and TRBJ1-3, with 10 bases that match TRBD1. The CDR3 is made up of 15 amino acids. Germline V lookup: CDR1 SGDLS, CDR2 YYNGEE. The J segment lost 4 bases and the V segment lost 3 bases, leaving 4 bases of the junction unmatched.

The rearrangement joins TRBV6-4 to TRBJ1-4, with 8 positions matching TRBD1. Unmatched junction bases numbered 12, after V lost 8 bases and J lost 1 base. The CDR3 extends over 17 amino acids. The V gene's germline CDR1 is MRHNA and CDR2 SNTAGT. CDR3 DNA: TGTGCCAGCCTATTCTCTTGGACAGGGATAACTAATGAAAAACTGTTTTTT. It codes for CASLFSWTGITNEKLFF.

This clone was seen many times. Other nucleotide sequences in the sample specify the same CDR3. The chain links TRBV10-3 to TRBJ2-1; 9 nucleotides align to TRBD2. V lost 0 bases and J lost 3; bases outside the gene matches: 0. Per the germline V gene, CDR1 is ENHRY and CDR2 is SYGVKD. The CDR3 runs 15 residues. The CDR3 loop reads CAISESSGGYNEQFF. The CDR3 nucleotides read TGTGCCATCAGTGAGTCTAGCGGGGGCTACAATGAGCAGTTCTTC.

This chain uses TRBV3-1 (or the pseudogene TRBV3-2) with TRBJ2-1; D is undetermined. CDR1 is LGHDT and CDR2 is YNNKEL in the germline V gene (reference sequence). The CDR3 extends over 18 amino acids. Deletions cut 0 bases from V and 0 bases from J, with 15 bases between. The CDR3 protein is CASSQDTNALSSYNEQFF. The CDR3 DNA follows: TGTGCCAGCAGCCAAGATACCAATGCCCTGAGCTCCTACAATGAGCAGTTCTTC.

The rearrangement uses TRBV6-5 and TRBJ2-7; no reliable D call. Trimming left V 4 bases short and J 0 bases short, with 7 bases between. Per germline, CDR1 MNHEY and CDR2 SVGAGI. This CDR3 is 13 amino acids long. The chain's CDR3 is CASSLAISYEQYF. The CDR3 nucleotides read TGTGCCAGCAGTTTAGCCATCTCCTACGAGCAGTACTTC.

This clone has only one observation. The chain combines TRBV4-1 with TRBJ1-2; D ambiguous. The CDR3 consists of 13 residues. Trimming took off 4 bases at V and 0 bases at J, with 6 bases between the two ends. CDR1 is MGHRA, CDR2 YSYEKL, per germline. The CDR3 DNA is TGCGCCAGCAGCCGACAACCTAACTATGGCTACACCTTC. Translated, it gives CASSRQPNYGYTF.

The V call is TRBV7-3, the J call TRBJ2-3, with TRBD2 matching over 10 bases. The trim removed 5 bases at V and 6 bases at J, leaving 14 bases unmatched. The V gene's germline CDR1 is SGHTA and CDR2 FQGTGA. This CDR3 has 17 amino acids. CDR3 sequence: CASSPSGSGGRRDTQYF. CDR3 bases: TGTGCCAGCAGCCCATCCGGTAGCGGGGGGCGAAGGGATACGCAGTATTTT. Full variable domain (rest looked up from reference TRBV7-3 and TRBJ2-3): GAGVSQTPSNKVTEKGKYVELRCDPISGHTALYWYRQSLGQGPEFLIYFQGTGAADDSGLPNDRFFAVRPEGSVSTLKIQRTERGDSAVYLCASSPSGSGGRRDTQYFGPGTRLTVL.

The chain uses TRBV7-9 and TRBJ1-4; D is perhaps TRBD1 (6 bases). CDR1 and CDR2 (germline): SEHNR, FQNEAQ (reference sequence). The V end was cut by 1 base, the J end by 3 bases, with 15 bases between. There are 17 residues in the CDR3. CDR3 coding DNA: TGTGCCAGCAGCTTAGTCCCCGACAGGAACCCTAATGAAAAACTGTTTTTT. This codes for CASSLVPDRNPNEKLFF. Full variable domain (remainder filled in from reference TRBV7-9 and TRBJ1-4): DTGVSQNPRHKITKRGQNVTFRCDPISEHNRLYWYRQTLGQGPEFLTYFQNEAQLEKSRLLSDRFSAERPKGSFSTLEIQRTEQGDSAMYLCASSLVPDRNPNEKLFFGSGTQLSVL.

The CDR3 reads CASRYDRGSYEQYF. Here the CDR3 DNA reads TGTGCCAGCAGATATGACAGGGGGTCCTACGAGCAGTACTTC. The chain uses TRBV6-5 and TRBJ2-7, with 9 bases that match TRBD1. CDR3 size: 14 residues. Germline CDR1 is MNHEY and CDR2 is SVGAGI. The V gene end was trimmed by 6 bases and the J gene end by 1 base; junction bases not matched to a gene: 4.